This T cell receptor (beta chain) was observed in a study of human T cells and chemical hapten exposure. At the level of the study: The patch tests put 0.01% DPC on the skin of the upper back and were read 6 days later. The study, taken as a whole, reports: Donors' alopecia may make their immune response differ from healthy people's. It was expanded TCRs that formed significantly more large CDR3 similarity clusters than controls did.

This CDR3 has 14 residues. In germline, CDR1 is SNHLY, CDR2 FYNNEI. V gave up 7 bases and J gave up 7 bases; unmatched junction bases: 11. This clonotype was detected a few times. Its specificity is unknown. As for time point: pre-sensitization, week 0. Treatment in this sample: therapeutic diphenylcyclopropenone sensitization with weekly scalp DPC. TCRdb reprocessed the RACE reads via MiXCR and lists one record per CDR3 protein. Here the sample spans fewer than 300,000 distinct CDR3 sequences, about 9% being singletons. This specimen was whole blood, taken in connection with sensitization to the hapten diphenylcyclopropenone (DPC). The TCR originated in a middle-aged woman with alopecia areata. Some clones in this sample may be carry-over from other donors' samples. The chain has TRBV2 and TRBJ2-3, with 7 bases aligning to TRBD2. The CDR3 DNA follows: TGTGCCAGCACTCCGGGACTACCAAATTATACGCAGTATTTT. The encoded protein is CASTPGLPNYTQYF.